Listed below are T cell receptor beta chains from one sample, sequenced in a study of shared clonotypes between healthy human individuals. Sequenced by immunoSEQ multiplex PCR; TCRdb stores in-frame clones only, minus some. The sample includes 780,000 or so clones, roughly 72% of them seen just once. The sequenced sample consisted of memory CD4+ T cells sorted from blood. The receptors were gathered from a woman between 25 and 40 years old in good health. Each CDR3 is given with its conserved first and last residue.

v_call,j_call,cdr3_aa
TRBV7-2,TRBJ2-5,CASSRVGAGKETQYF
TRBV7-9,TRBJ1-2,CASSGQGNYGYTF
TRBV14,TRBJ2-7,CASSQNRGPSYEQYF
TRBV10-3,TRBJ1-2,CAISASDLSGYTF
TRBV6-5,-,CASSSTGTGIYEQYF
TRBV2,TRBJ2-1,CASSEEASINEQFF
TRBV19,TRBJ2-1,CASSIVKGQLNEQFF
TRBV6-5,TRBJ2-1,CASSSLSGRAEGEQFF
TRBV28,TRBJ2-3,CASSSASGRTGGTQYF
TRBV2,TRBJ2-1,CASSRLVQGNEQFF
TRBV19,TRBJ1-1,CASTKTVQMGEAFF
TRBV14,TRBJ2-1,CASSVEGSVFRNEQFF
TRBV19,TRBJ2-3,CASSPQRVPADTQYF
TRBV6-1,TRBJ2-5,CASSELGTQETQYF
TRBV2,TRBJ1-2,CASRGTFNYGYTF
TRBV30,TRBJ1-3,CAWRETGIGNTIYF
TRBV5-1,TRBJ2-7,CASSLSGSSYEQYF